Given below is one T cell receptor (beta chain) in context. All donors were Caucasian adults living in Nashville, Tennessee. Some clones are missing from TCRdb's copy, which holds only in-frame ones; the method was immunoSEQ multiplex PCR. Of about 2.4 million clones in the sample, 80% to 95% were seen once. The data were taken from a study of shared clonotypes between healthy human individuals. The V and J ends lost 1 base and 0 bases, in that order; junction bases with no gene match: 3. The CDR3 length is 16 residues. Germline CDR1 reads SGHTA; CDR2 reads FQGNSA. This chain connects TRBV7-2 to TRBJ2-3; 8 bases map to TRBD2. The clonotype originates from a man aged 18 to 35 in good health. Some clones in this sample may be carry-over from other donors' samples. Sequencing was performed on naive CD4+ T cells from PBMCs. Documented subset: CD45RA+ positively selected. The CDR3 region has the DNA TGTGCCAGCAGCTTAGATGCGGGAGGAAGCACAGATACGCAGTATTTT. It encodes CASSLDAGGSTDTQYF.